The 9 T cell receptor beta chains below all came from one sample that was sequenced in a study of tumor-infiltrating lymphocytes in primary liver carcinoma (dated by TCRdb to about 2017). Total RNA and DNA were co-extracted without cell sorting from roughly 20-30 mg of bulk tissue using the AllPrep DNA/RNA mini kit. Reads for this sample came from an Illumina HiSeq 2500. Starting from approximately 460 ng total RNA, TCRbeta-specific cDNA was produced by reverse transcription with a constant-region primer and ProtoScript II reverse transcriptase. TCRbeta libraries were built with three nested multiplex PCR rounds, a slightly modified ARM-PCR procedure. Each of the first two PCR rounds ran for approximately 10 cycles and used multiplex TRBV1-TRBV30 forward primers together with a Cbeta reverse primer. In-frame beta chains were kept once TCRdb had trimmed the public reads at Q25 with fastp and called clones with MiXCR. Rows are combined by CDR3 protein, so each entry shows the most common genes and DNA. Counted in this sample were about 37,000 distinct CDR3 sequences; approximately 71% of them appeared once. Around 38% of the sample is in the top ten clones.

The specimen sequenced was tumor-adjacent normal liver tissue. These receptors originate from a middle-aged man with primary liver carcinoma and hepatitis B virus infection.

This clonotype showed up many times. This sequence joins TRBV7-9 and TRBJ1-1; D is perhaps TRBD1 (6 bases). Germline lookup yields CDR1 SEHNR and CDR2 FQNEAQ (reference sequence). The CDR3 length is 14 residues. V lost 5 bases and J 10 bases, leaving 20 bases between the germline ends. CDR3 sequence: CASSLNQGSIRAFF. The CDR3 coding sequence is TGTGCCAGCAGCCTCAATCAGGGGAGTATTAGAGCTTTCTTT.

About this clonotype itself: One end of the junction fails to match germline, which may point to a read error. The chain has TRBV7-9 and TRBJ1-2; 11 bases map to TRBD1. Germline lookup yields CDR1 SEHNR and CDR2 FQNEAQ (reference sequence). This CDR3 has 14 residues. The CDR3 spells CVSRWDRGYHDYTF. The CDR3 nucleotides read TGTGTCAGCAGATGGGACAGGGGGTATCATGACTACACCTTC.

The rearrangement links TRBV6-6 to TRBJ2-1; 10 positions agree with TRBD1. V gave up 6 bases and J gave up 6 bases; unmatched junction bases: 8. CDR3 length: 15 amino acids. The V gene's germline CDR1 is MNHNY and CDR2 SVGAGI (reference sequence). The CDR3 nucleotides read TGTGCCAGCAGCCTAACCGGGACAGGGGCCAATGAGCAGTTCTTC. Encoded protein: CASSLTGTGANEQFF.

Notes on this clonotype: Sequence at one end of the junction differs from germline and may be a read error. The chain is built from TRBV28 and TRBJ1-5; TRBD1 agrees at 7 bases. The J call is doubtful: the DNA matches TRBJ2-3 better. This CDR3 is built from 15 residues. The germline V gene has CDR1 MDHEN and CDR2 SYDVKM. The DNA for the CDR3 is TGTGCTAGCAGGCTGGACAGGTATAGCAATCAGCCCCAGTATTTT. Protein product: CASRLDRYSNQPQYF.

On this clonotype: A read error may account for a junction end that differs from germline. The CDR3 nucleotides read TGCAGTATTGCCAGGGGGCCAGCAGATAGGCAGTATTTT. It encodes CSIARGPADRQYF. The chain employs TRBV29-1 and TRBJ2-3; 8 bases fit TRBD1. The V gene's germline CDR1 is SQVTM and CDR2 ANQGSEA. The CDR3 has 13 amino acids.

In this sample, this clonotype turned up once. For the CDR3, the DNA is TGTGCCAGCAGCTTCGGGGCAGGGTTAACTGAAGCTTTCTTT. This gives the protein CASSFGAGLTEAFF. The chain carries TRBV7-2 and TRBJ1-1, with D possibly being TRBD1 (5 bases). Germline V lookup: CDR1 SGHTA, CDR2 FQGNSA. This CDR3 comprises 14 residues. V gave up 3 bases and J gave up 5 bases, with 13 bases separating them.

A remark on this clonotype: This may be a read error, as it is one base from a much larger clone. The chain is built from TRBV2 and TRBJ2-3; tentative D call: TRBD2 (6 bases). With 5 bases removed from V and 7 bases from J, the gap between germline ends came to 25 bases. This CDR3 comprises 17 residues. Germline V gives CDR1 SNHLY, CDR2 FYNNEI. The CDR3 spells CASSRTNGAQLGNTQYF. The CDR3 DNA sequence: TGTGCCAGCAGTCGGACTAACGGGGCCCAACTGGGAAATACGCAGTATTTT.

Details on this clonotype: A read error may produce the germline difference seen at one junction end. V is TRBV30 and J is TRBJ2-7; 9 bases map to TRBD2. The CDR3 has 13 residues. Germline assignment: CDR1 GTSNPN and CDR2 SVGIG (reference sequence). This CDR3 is CASSGRHLSEHYF. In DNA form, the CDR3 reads TGTGCCTCCAGCGGGAGGCATCTCTCCGAGCATTACTTC.

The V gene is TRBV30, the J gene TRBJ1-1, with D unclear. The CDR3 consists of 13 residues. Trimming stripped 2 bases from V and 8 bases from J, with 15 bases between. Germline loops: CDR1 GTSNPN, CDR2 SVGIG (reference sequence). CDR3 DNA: TGTGCCTGGAGTCCCACGGGGTGGAAGGAAGCTTTCTTT. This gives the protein CAWSPTGWKEAFF.